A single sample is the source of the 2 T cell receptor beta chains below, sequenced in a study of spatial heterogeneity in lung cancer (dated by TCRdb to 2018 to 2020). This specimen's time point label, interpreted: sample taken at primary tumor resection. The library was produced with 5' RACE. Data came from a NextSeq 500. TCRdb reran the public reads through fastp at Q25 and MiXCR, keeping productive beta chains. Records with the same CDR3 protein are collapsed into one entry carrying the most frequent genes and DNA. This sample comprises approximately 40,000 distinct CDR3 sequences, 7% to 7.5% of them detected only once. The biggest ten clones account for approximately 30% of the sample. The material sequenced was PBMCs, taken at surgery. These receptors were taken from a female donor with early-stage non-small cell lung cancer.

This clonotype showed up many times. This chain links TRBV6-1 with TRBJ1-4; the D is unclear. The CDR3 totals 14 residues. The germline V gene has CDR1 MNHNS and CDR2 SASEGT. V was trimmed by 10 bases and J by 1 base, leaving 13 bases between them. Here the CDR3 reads CATYGVETNEKLFF. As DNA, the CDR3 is TGTGCCACATACGGAGTGGAAACTAATGAAAAACTGTTTTTT.

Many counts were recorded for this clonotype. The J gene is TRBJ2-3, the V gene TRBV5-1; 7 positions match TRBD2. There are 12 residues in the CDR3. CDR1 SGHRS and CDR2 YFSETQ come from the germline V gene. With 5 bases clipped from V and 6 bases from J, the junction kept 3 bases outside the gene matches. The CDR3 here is CASSGSGDTQYF. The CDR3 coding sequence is TGCGCCAGCAGTGGTAGCGGGGATACGCAGTATTTT.